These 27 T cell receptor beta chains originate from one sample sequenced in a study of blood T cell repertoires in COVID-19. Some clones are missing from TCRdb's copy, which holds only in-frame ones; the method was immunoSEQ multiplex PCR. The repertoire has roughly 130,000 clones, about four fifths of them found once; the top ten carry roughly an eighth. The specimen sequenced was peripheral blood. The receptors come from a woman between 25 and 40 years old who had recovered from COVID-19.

CDR3 amino acids: CASSTSGQGYEQYF. CDR3 coding DNA: TGCGCCAGCAGCACCTCGGGACAGGGATACGAGCAGTACTTC. V gene TRBV5-1 combines with J gene TRBJ2-7, with 9 positions matching TRBD1. After removal of 4 bases from V and 4 bases from J, the junction contained 6 bases not matched to a gene. Germline V lookup: CDR1 SGHRS, CDR2 YFSETQ. The CDR3 spans 14 residues. The full variable domain, in which reference TRBV5-1 and TRBJ2-7 provide the parts outside the CDR3, is KAGVTQTPRYLIKTRGQQVTLSCSPISGHRSVSWYQQTPGQGLQFLFEYFSETQRNKGNFPGRFSGRQFSNSRSEMNVSTLELGDSALYLCASSTSGQGYEQYFGPGTRLTVT.

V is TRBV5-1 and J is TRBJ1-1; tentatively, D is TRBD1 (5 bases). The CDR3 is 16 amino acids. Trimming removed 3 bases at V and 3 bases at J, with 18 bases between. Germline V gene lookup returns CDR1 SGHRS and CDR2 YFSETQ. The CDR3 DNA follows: TGCGCCAGCAGCTGGGGACTTGGAGGGAGTGACACTGAAGCTTTCTTT. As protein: CASSWGLGGSDTEAFF.

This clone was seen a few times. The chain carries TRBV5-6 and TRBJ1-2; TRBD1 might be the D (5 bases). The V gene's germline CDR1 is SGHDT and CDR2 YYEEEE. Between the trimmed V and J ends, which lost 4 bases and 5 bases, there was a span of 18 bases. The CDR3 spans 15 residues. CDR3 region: CASSPPGQRDYGYTF. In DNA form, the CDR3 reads TGTGCCAGCAGCCCCCCCGGACAACGCGATTATGGCTACACCTTC.

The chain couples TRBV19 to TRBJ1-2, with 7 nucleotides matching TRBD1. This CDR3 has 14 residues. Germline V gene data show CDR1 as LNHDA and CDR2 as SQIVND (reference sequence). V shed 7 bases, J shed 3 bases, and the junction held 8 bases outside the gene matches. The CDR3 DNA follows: TGTGCCAGTACCATGGCCGACAGGGACTATGGCTACACCTTC. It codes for CASTMADRDYGYTF.

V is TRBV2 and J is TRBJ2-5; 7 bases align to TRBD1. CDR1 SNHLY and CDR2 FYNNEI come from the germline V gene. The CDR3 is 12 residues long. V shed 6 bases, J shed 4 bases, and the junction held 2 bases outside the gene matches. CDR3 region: CASRAGGETQYF. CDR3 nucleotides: TGTGCCAGCAGGGCAGGGGGAGAGACCCAGTACTTC.

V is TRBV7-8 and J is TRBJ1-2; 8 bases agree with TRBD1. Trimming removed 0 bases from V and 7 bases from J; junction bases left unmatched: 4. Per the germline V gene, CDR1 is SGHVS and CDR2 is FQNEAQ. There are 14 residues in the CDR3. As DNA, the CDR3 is TGTGCCAGCAGCTTAGCCGGGACAGGAGGTGGCTACACCTTC. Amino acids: CASSLAGTGGGYTF.

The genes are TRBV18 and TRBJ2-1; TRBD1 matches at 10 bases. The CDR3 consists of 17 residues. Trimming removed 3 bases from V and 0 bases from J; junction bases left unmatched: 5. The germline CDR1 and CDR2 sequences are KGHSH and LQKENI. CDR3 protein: CASSPPGQGTSYNEQFF. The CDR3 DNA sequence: TGTGCCAGCTCACCCCCGGGACAGGGGACCTCCTACAATGAGCAGTTCTTC.

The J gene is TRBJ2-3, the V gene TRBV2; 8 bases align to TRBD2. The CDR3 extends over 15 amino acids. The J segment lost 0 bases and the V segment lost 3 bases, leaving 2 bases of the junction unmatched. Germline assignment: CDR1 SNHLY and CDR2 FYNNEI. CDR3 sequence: CASSESGGSTDTQYF. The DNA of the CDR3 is TGTGCCAGCAGTGAGTCGGGGGGGAGCACAGATACGCAGTATTTT.

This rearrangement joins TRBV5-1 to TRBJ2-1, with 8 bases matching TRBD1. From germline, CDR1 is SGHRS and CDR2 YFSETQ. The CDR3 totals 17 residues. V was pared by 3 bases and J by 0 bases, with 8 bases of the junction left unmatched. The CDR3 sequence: CASSWGQGASSYNEQFF. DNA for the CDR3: TGCGCCAGCAGCTGGGGTCAGGGGGCTAGCTCCTACAATGAGCAGTTCTTC. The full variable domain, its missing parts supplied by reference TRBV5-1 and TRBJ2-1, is KAGVTQTPRYLIKTRGQQVTLSCSPISGHRSVSWYQQTPGQGLQFLFEYFSETQRNKGNFPGRFSGRQFSNSRSEMNVSTLELGDSALYLCASSWGQGASSYNEQFFGPGTRLTVL.

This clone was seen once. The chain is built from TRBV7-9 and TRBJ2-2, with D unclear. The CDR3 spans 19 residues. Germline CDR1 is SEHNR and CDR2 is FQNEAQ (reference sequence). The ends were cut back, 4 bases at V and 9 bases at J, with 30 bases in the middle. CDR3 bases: TGTGCCAGCAGCTCGCAATATTCCCGGTACGGCGCTACTATTAGGGAGCTGTTTTTT. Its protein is CASSSQYSRYGATIRELFF.

The CDR3 nucleotides are TGCGCCAGCAGCTTGGAGGCAGCAGGGATTGAAAAACTGTTTTTT. This gives the protein CASSLEAAGIEKLFF. The J gene is TRBJ1-4, the V gene TRBV5-1; a weak D match, TRBD1 (5 bases). The CDR3 is 15 amino acids. Germline V gene data show CDR1 as SGHRS and CDR2 as YFSETQ. The germline V and J ends were trimmed by 0 bases and 7 bases, with 13 bases remaining between them.

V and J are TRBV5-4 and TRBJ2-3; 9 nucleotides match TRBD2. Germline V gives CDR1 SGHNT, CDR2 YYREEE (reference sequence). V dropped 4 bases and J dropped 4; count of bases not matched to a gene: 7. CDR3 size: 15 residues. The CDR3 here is CASSSGGSWADTQYF. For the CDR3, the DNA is TGTGCCAGCAGCAGCGGGGGGAGCTGGGCAGATACGCAGTATTTT. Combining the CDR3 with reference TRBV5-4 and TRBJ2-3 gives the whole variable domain ETGVTQSPTHLIKTRGQQVTLRCSSQSGHNTVSWYQQALGQGPQFIFQYYREEENGRGNFPPRFSGLQFPNYSSELNVNALELDDSALYLCASSSGGSWADTQYFGPGTRLTVL.

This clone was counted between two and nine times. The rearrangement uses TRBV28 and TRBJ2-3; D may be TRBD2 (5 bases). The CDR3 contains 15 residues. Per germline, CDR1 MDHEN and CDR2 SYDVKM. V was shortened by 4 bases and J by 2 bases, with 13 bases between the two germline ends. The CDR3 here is CASSSPPGITDTQYF. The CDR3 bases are TGTGCCAGCAGTTCCCCCCCCGGGATCACAGATACGCAGTATTTT.

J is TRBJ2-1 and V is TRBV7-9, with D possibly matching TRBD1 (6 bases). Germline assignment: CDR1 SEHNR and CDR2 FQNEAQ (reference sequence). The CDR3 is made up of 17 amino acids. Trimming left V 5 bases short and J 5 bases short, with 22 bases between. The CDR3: CASSPPAGTPRDNEQFF. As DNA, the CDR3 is TGTGCCAGCAGCCCCCCAGCCGGGACACCCCGGGACAATGAGCAGTTCTTC.

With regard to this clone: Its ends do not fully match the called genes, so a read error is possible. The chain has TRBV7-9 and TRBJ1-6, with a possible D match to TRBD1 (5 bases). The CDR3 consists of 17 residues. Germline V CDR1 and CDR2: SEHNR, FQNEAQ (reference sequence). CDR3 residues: CASSPQASTGHNSPLHF. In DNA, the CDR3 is TGTGCCAGCAGCCCCCAAGCGAGTACAGGACATAACTCACCCCTCCACTTT.

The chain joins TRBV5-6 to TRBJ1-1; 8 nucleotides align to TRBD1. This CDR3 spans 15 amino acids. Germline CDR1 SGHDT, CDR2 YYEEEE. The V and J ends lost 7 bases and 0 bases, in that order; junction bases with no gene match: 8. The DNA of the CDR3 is TGTGCCAGCGCCAGGGGGCGGTTCATGAACACTGAAGCTTTCTTT. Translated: CASARGRFMNTEAFF.

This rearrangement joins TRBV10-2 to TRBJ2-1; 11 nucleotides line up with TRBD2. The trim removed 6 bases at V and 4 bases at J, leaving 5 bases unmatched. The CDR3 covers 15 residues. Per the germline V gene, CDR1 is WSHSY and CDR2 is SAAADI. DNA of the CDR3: TGCGCCAGCAGGGAGACTAGCGGGGTTTACAATGAGCAGTTCTTC. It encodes CASRETSGVYNEQFF.

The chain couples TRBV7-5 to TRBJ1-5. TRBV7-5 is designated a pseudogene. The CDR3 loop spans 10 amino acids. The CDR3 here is CARSRQPQHF. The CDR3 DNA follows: TGTGCCAGAAGTCGTCAGCCCCAGCATTTT.

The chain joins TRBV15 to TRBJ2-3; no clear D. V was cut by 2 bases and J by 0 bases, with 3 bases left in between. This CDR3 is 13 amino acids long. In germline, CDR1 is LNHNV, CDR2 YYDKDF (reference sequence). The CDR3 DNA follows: TGTGCCACCAGCAGACAGAGCACAGATACGCAGTATTTT. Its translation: CATSRQSTDTQYF.

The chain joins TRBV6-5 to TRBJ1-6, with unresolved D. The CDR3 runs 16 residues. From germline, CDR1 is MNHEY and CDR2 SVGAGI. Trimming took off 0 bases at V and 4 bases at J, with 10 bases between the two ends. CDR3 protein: CASSYSSGLYNSPLHF. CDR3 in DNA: TGTGCCAGCAGTTACTCGAGCGGGTTATATAATTCACCCCTCCACTTT.

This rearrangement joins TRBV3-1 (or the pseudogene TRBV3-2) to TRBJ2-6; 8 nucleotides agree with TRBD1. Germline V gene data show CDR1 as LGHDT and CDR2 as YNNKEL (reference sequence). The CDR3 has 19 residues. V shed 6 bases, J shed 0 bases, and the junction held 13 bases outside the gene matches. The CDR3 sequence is CASRPTPGQDSSGANVLTF. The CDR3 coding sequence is TGTGCCAGCAGGCCCACTCCGGGACAGGATAGCTCTGGGGCCAACGTCCTGACTTTC.

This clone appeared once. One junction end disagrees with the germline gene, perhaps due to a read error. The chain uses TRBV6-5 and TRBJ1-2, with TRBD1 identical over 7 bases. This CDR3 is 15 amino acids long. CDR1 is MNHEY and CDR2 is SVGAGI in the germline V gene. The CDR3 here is CASTKGAGGVYGYTF. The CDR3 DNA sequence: TGTGCGAGCACGAAGGGGGCAGGGGGAGTCTATGGCTACACCTTC.

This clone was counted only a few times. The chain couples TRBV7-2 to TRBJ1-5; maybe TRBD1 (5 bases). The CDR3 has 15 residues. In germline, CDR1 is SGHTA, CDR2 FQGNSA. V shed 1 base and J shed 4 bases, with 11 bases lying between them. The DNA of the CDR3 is TGTGCCAGCAGCTTAGTTCGAGCAGGGAATCAGCCCCAGCATTTT. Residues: CASSLVRAGNQPQHF. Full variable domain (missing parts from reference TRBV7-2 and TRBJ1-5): GAGVSQSPSNKVTEKGKDVELRCDPISGHTALYWYRQSLGQGLEFLIYFQGNSAPDKSGLPSDRFSAERTGGSVSTLTIQRTQQEDSAVYLCASSLVRAGNQPQHFGDGTRLSIL.

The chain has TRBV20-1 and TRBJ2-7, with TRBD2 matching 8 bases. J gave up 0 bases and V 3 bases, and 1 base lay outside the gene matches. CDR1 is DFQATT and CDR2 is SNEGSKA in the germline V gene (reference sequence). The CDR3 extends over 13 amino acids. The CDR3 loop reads CSASTSGSYEQYF. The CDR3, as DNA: TGCAGTGCTAGTACTAGCGGCTCCTACGAGCAGTACTTC.

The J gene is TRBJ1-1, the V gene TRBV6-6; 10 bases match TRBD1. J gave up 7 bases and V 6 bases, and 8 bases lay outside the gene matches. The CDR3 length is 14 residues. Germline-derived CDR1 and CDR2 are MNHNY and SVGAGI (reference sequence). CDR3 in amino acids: CASRPGTGVNEAFF. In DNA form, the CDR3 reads TGTGCCAGCAGGCCCGGGACAGGGGTAAATGAAGCTTTCTTT.

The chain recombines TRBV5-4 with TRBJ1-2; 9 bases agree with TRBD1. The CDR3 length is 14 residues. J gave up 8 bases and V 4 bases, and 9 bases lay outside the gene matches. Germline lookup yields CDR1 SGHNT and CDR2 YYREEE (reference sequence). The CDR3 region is CASSPDRGRRGYTF. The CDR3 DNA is TGTGCCAGCAGCCCGGACAGGGGCCGTCGGGGCTACACCTTC.

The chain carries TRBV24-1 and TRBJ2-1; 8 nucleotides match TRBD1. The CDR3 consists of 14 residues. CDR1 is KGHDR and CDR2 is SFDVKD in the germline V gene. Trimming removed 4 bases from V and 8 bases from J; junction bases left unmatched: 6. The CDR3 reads CATSEPDRGDEQFF. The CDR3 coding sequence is TGTGCCACCAGTGAACCAGACAGGGGAGATGAGCAGTTCTTC.